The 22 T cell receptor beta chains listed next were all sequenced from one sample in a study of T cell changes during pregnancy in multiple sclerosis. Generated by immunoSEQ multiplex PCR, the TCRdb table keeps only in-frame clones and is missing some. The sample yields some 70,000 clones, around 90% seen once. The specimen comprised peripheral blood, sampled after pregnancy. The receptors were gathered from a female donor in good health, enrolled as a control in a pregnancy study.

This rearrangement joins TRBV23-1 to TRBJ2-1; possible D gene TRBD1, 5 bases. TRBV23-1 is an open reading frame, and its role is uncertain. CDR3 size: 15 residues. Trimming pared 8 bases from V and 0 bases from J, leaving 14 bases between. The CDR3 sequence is CASLGVISSYNEQFF. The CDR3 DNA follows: TGCGCCAGCCTAGGGGTCATTAGCTCCTACAATGAGCAGTTCTTC.

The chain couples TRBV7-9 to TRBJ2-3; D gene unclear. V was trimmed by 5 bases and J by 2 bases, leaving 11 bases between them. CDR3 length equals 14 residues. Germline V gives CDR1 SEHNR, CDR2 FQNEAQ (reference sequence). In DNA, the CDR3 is TGTGCCAGCAGCCCTCCGCAGTACACAGATACGCAGTATTTT. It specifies CASSPPQYTDTQYF.

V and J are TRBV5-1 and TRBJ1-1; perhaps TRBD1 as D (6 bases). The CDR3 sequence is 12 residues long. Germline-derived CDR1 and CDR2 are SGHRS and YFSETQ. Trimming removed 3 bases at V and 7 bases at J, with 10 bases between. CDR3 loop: CASSSKQGEAFF. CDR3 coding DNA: TGCGCCAGCAGCTCCAAACAGGGTGAAGCTTTCTTT.

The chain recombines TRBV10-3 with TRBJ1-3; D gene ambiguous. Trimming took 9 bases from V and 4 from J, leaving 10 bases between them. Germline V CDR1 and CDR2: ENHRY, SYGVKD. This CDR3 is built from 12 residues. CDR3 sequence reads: CAITSEGNTIYF. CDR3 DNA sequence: TGTGCCATTACCTCAGAAGGAAACACCATATATTTT.

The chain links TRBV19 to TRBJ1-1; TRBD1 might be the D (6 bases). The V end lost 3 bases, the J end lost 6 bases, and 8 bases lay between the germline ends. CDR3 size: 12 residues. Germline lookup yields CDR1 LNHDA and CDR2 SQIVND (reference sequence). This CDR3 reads CASSIAGAEAFF. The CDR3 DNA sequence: TGTGCCAGTAGTATCGCAGGGGCTGAAGCTTTCTTT.

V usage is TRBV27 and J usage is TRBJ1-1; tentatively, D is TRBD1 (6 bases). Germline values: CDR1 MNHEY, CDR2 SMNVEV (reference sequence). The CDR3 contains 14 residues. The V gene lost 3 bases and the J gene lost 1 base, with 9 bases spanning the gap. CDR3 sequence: CASSFLRGNTEAFF. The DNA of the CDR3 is TGTGCCAGCAGTTTCCTCAGGGGGAACACTGAAGCTTTCTTT.

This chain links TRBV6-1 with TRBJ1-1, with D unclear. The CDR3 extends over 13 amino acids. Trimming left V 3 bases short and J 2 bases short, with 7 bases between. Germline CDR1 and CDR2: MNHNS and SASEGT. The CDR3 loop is CASSDRGNTEAFF. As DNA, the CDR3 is TGTGCCAGCAGTGATCGAGGAAACACTGAAGCTTTCTTT.

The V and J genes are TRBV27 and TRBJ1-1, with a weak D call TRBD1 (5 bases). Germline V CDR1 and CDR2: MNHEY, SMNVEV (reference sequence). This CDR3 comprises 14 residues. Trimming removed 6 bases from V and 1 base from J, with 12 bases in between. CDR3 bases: TGTGCCAGCAGAACCGGTGGACAGAACACTGAAGCTTTCTTT. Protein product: CASRTGGQNTEAFF.

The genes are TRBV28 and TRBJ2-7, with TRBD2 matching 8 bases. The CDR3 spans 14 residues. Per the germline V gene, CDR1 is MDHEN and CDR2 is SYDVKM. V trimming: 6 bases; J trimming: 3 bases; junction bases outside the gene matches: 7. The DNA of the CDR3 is TGTGCCAGCAGGGAATCAAGCGGGAGCTACGAGCAGTACTTC. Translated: CASRESSGSYEQYF.

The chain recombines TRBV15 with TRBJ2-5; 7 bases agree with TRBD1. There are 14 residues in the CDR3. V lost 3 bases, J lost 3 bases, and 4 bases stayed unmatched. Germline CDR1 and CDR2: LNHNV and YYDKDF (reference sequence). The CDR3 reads CATSRTGMEETQYF. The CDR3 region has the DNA TGTGCCACCAGCAGGACAGGGATGGAAGAGACCCAGTACTTC.

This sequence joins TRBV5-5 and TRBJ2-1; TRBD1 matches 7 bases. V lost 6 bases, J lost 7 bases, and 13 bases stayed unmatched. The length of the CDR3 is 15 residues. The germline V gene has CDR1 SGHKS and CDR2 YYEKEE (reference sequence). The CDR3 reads CASKWGTELQNEQFF. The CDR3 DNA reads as TGTGCCAGCAAGTGGGGGACAGAATTACAGAATGAGCAGTTCTTC.

As DNA, the CDR3 is TGTGCCAGCAGCTTAAGCGAAAATGAAAAACTGTTTTTT. Encoded protein: CASSLSENEKLFF. V gene TRBV11-2 combines with J gene TRBJ1-4; D call uncertain. This CDR3 has 13 amino acids. The V gene's germline CDR1 is SGHAT and CDR2 FQNNGV. Trimming left V 2 bases short and J 5 bases short, with 6 bases between.

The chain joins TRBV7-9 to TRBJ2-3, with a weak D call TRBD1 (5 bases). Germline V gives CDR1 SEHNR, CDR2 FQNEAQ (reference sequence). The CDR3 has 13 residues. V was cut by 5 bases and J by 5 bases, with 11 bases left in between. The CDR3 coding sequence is TGTGCCAGCAGCAATCTTAGGGGAGATACGCAGTATTTT. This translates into CASSNLRGDTQYF.

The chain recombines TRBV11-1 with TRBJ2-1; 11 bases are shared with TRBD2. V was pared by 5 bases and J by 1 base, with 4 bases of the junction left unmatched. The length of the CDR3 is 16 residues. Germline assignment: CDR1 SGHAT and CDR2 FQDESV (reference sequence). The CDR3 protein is CASSPRTSGSYNEQFF. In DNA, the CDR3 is TGTGCCAGCAGCCCCCGGACTAGCGGGTCCTACAATGAGCAGTTCTTC.

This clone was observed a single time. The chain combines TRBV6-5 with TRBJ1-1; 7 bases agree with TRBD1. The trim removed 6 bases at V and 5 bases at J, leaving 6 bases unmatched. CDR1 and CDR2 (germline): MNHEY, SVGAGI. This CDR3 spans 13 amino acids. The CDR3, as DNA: TGTGCCAGCAGCCCGGGACAGTTGACTGAAGCTTTCTTT. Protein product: CASSPGQLTEAFF.

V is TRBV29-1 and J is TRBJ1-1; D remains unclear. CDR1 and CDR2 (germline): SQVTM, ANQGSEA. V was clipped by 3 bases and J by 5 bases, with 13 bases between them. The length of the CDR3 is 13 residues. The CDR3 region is CSVDWTGNTEAFF. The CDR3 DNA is TGCAGCGTTGATTGGACGGGGAATACTGAAGCTTTCTTT.

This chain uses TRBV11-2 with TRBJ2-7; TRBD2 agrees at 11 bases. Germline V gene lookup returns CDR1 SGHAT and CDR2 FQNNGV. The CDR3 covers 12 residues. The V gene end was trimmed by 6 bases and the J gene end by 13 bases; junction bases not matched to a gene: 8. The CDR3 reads CASRRLAGPFYF. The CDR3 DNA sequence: TGTGCCAGCAGGCGACTAGCGGGGCCCTTTTACTTC.

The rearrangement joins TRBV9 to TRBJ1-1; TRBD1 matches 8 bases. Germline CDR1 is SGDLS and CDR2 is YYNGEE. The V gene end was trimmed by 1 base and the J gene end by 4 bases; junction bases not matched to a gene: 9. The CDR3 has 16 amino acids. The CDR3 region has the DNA TGTGCCAGCAGCGTAAGCGATTTTACAGGGGGCACTGAAGCTTTCTTT. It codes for CASSVSDFTGGTEAFF. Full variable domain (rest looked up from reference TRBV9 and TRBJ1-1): DSGVTQTPKHLITATGQRVTLRCSPRSGDLSVYWYQQSLDQGLQFLIQYYNGEERAKGNILERFSAQQFPDLHSELNLSSLELGDSALYFCASSVSDFTGGTEAFFGQGTRLTVV.

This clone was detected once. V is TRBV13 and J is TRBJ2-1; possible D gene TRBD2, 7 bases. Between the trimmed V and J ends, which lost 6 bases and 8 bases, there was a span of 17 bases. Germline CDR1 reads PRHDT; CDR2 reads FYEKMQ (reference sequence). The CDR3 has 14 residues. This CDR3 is CASRKRGGPDEQFF. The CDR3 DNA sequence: TGTGCCAGCAGAAAAAGGGGGGGGCCTGATGAGCAGTTCTTC.

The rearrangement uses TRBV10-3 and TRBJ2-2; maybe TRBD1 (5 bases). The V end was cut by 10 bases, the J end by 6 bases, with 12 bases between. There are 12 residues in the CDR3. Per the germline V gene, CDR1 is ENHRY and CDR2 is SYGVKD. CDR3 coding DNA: TGTGCCACGCGGACATTCGCCGGGGAGCTGTTTTTT. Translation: CATRTFAGELFF.

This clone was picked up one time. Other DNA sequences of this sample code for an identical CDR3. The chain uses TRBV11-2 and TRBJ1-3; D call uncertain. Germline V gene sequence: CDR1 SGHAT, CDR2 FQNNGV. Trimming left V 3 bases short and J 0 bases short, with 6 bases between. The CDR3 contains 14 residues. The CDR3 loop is CASSLGSSGNTIYF. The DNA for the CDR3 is TGTGCCAGCAGCTTGGGGAGCTCTGGAAACACCATATATTTT.

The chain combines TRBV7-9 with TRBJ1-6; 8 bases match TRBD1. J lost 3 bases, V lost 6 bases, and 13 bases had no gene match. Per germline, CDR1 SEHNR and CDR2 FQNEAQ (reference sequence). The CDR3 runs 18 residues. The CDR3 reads CASSRFPFGQGYNSPLHF. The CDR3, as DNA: TGTGCCAGCAGTCGATTCCCCTTCGGACAGGGCTATAATTCACCCCTCCACTTT.